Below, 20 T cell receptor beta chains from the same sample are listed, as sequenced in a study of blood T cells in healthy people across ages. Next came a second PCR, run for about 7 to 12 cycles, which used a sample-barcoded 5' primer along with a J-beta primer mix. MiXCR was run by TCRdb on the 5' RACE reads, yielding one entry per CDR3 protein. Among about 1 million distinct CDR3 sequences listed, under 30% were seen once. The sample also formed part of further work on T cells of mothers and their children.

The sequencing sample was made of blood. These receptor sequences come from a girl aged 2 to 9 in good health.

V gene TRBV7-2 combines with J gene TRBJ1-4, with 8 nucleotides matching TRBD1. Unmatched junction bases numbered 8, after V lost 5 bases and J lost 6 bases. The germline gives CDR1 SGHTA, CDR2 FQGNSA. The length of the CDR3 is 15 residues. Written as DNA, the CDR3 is TGTGCCAGCAGCAGAGCGGACAGGGAAGATGAAAAACTGTTTTTT. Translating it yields CASSRADREDEKLFF.

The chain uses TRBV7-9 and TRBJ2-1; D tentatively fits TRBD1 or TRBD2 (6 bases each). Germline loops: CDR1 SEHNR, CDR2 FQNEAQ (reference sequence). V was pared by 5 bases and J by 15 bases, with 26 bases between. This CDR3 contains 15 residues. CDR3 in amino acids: CASSLGGGIKDSRFF. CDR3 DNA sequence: TGTGCCAGCAGCCTTGGAGGGGGAATAAAGGACTCGCGGTTCTTC.

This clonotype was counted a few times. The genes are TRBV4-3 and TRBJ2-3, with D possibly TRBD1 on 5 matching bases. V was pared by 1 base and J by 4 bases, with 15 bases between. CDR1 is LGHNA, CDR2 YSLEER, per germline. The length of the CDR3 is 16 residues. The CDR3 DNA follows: TGCGCCAGCAGCCAAGTCGGGCAGGGTGTCGCAGATACGCAGTATTTT. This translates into CASSQVGQGVADTQYF.

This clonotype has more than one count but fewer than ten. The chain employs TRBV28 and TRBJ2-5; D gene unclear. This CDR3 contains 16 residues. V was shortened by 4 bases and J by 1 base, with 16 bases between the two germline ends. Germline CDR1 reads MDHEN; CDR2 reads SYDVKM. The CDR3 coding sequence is TGTGCCAGCAGTTCCCGGATAGGGTCGATCCAAGAGACCCAGTACTTC. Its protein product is CASSSRIGSIQETQYF.

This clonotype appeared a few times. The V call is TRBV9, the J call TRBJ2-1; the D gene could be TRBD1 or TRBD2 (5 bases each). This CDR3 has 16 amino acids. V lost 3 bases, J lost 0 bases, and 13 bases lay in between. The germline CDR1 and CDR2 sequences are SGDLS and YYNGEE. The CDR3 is CASSGTGGSSYNEQFF. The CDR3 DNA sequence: TGTGCCAGCAGCGGTACAGGCGGGTCCTCCTACAATGAGCAGTTCTTC. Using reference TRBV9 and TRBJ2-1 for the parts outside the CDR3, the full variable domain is DSGVTQTPKHLITATGQRVTLRCSPRSGDLSVYWYQQSLDQGLQFLIQYYNGEERAKGNILERFSAQQFPDLHSELNLSSLELGDSALYFCASSGTGGSSYNEQFFGPGTRLTVL.

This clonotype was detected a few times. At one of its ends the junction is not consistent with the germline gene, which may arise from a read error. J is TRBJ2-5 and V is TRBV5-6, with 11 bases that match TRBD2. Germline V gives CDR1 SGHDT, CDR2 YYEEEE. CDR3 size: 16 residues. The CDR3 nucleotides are TGTGTCAGCAGCTTGGGGGGACTAGCGGAGCAAGAGACCCAGTACTTC. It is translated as CVSSLGGLAEQETQYF.

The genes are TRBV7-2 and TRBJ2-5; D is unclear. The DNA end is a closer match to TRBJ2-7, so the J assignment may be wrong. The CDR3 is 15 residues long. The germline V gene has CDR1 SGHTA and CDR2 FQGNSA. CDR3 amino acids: CASSLTSFTIYEQYF. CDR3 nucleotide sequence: TGTGCCAGCAGCTTAACGAGTTTTACAATCTACGAGCAGTACTTC.

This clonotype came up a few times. CDR3: CASSLGPTDEETQYF. In DNA, the CDR3 is TGTGCCAGCAGCTTAGGTCCGACCGACGAAGAGACCCAGTACTTC. This chain uses TRBV13 with TRBJ2-5, with D unresolved. Germline values: CDR1 PRHDT, CDR2 FYEKMQ (reference sequence). There are 15 residues in the CDR3. V was clipped by 0 bases and J by 3 bases, with 11 bases between them.

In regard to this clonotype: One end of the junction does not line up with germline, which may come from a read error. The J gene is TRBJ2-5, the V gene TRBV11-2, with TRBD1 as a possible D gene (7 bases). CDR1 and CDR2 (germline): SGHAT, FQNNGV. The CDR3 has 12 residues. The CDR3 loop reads CASSSRQGGLFF. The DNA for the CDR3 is TGTGCCAGCAGCTCCCGACAGGGAGGCTTATTCTTC.

The CDR3, as DNA: TGTGCCATCAGTAGAATGTTGGAAGAGACCCAGTACTTC. Protein: CAISRMLEETQYF. The genes are TRBV10-3 and TRBJ2-5, with no clear D. There are 13 residues in the CDR3. Germline V gene data show CDR1 as ENHRY and CDR2 as SYGVKD. Trimming removed 5 bases at V and 3 bases at J, with 10 bases between.

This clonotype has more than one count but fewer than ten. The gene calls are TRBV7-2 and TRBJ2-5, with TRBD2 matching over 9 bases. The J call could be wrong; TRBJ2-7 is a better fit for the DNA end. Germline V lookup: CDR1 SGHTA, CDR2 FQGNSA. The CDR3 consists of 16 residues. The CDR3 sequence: CASSFPASGATYEQYF. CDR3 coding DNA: TGTGCCAGCAGCTTTCCTGCTAGCGGGGCAACCTACGAGCAGTACTTC.

CDR3 DNA sequence: TGTGCCAGCAGTTTAGATCCCGAAGCGGTCGCCGGGGAGCTGTTTTTT. Translation gives CASSLDPEAVAGELFF. This chain uses TRBV28 with TRBJ2-2; weak D call: TRBD2 (5 bases). The V gene lost 2 bases and the J gene lost 6 bases, with 16 bases spanning the gap. Germline V CDR1 and CDR2: MDHEN, SYDVKM. The CDR3 is 16 amino acids.

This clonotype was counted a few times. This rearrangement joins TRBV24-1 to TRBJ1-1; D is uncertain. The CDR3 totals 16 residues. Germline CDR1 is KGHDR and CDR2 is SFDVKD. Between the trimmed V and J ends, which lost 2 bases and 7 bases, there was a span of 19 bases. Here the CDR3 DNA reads TGTGCCACCAGTGATTCTGAGTGGTGGGGAAGTGGTGAAGCTTTCTTT. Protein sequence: CATSDSEWWGSGEAFF.

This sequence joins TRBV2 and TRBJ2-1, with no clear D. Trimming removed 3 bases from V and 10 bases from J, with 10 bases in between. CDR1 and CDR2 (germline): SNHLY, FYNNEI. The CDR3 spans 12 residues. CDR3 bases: TGTGCCAGCAGTGATACACCCCTCGAGCAGTTCTTC. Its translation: CASSDTPLEQFF.

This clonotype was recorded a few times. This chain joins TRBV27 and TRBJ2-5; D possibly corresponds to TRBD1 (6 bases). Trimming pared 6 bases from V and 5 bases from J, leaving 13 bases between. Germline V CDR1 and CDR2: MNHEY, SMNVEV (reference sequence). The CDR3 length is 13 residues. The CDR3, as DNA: TGTGCCAGCAGGTCTGGTGGGGGCGAGACCCAGTACTTC. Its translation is CASRSGGGETQYF.

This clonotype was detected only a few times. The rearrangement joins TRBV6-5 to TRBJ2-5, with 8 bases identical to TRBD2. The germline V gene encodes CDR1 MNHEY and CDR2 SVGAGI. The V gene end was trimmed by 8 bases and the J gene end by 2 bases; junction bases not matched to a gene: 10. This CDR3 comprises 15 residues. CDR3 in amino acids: CASSLRGVFQETQYF. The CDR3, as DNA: TGTGCCAGCTCCTTGCGGGGGGTGTTTCAAGAGACCCAGTACTTC.

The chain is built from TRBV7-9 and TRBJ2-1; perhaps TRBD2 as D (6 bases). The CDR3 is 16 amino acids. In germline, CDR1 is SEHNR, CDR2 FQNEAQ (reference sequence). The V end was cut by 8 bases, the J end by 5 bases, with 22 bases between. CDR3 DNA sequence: TGTGCCAGCCATAGCGGAGTGAAACAACGCCACAATGAGCAGTTCTTC. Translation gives CASHSGVKQRHNEQFF.

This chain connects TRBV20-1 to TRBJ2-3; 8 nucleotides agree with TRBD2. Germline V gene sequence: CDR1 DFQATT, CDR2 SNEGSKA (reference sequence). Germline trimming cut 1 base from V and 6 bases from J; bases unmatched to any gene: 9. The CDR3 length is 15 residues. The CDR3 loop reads CSARGRAGAEDTQYF. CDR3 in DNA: TGCAGTGCTAGAGGACGAGCGGGGGCCGAGGATACGCAGTATTTT.

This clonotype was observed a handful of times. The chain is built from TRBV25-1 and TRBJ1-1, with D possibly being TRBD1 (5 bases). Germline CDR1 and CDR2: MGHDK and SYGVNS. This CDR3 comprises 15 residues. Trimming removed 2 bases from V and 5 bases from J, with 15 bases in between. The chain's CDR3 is CASSEGGLAGTEAFF. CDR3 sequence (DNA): TGTGCCAGCAGTGAAGGGGGTTTAGCGGGAACTGAAGCTTTCTTT.

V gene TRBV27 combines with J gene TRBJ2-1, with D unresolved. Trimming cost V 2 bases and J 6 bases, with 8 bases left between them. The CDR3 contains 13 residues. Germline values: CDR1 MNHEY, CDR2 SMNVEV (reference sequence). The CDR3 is CASSLPGPNEQFF. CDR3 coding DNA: TGTGCCAGCAGTTTACCTGGACCCAATGAGCAGTTCTTC.